Below are 29 T cell receptor beta chains sequenced from a single sample in a study of beta chain features in type 1 diabetes. Investigators reverse transcribed all isolated RNA, so they sequenced expressed TCRB transcripts. TCRdb keeps only in-frame clones here, not all; method: immunoSEQ multiplex PCR. The sample holds about 360,000 clones; around an eighth are singletons and the top ten take around 0.02%. Material for sequencing was naive CD4+ T cells from blood. The receptors derive from a young man in good health.

This clone occurred a few times. The J gene is TRBJ2-2, the V gene TRBV4-3; tentatively, D is TRBD1 (6 bases). The germline gives CDR1 LGHNA, CDR2 YSLEER. This CDR3 has 18 residues. The germline V and J ends were trimmed by 4 bases and 4 bases, with 22 bases remaining between them. DNA for the CDR3: TGCGCCAGCAGCCCGCTCCTCCAGGGGACCTTAGGCACCGGGGAGCTGTTTTTT. Translation gives CASSPLLQGTLGTGELFF.

The J gene is TRBJ1-6, the V gene TRBV18; 8 bases are a match to TRBD1. The CDR3 totals 14 residues. Germline CDR1 reads KGHSH; CDR2 reads LQKENI. With 5 bases clipped from V and 7 bases from J, the junction kept 4 bases outside the gene matches. Here the CDR3 DNA reads TGTGCCAGCTCAAGATGGACAGGGAATTCACCCCTCCACTTT. Residues: CASSRWTGNSPLHF.

Only a few counts were recorded for this clone. This chain connects TRBV30 to TRBJ1-3, with 7 positions matching TRBD1. Trimming at V came to 4 bases and at J to 2 bases, leaving 5 bases not matched to a gene. The CDR3 length is 14 residues. Looked up from germline, CDR1 is GTSNPN and CDR2 is SVGIG (reference sequence). This CDR3 reads CAWNLDRAGNTIYF. The CDR3 nucleotides read TGTGCCTGGAATCTCGACAGGGCTGGAAACACCATATATTTT. The variable domain in full, with the rest retrieved from reference TRBV30 and TRBJ1-3, is SQTIHQWPATLVQPVGSPLSLECTVEGTSNPNLYWYRQAAGRGLQLLFYSVGIGQISSEVPQNLSASRPQDRQFILSSKKLLLSDSGFYLCAWNLDRAGNTIYFGEGSWLTVV.

This clone has a handful of counts. Other nucleotide sequences in the sample specify the same CDR3. The chain has TRBV7-2 and TRBJ2-7, with 13 bases matching TRBD2. The trim removed 1 base at V and 2 bases at J, leaving 2 bases unmatched. There are 16 residues in the CDR3. From germline, CDR1 is SGHTA and CDR2 FQGNSA. The CDR3 region is CASSLDGTSGAYEQYF. CDR3 sequence (DNA): TGTGCCAGCAGCTTAGACGGGACTAGCGGGGCCTACGAGCAGTACTTC.

This chain connects TRBV9 to TRBJ2-1, with D perhaps TRBD1 (6 bases). CDR3 size: 15 residues. The germline V and J ends were trimmed by 0 bases and 8 bases, with 15 bases remaining between them. The germline gives CDR1 SGDLS, CDR2 YYNGEE. The CDR3 nucleotides are TGTGCCAGCAGCGTAGGGGCTAGCCAGGGGCATGAGCAGTTCTTC. As protein: CASSVGASQGHEQFF.

J is TRBJ1-1 and V is TRBV4-2; 7 bases fit TRBD1. This CDR3 contains 15 residues. With V trimmed by 3 bases and J by 1 base, 5 bases remained unmatched. Germline CDR1 and CDR2: LGHNA and YNFKEQ. DNA of the CDR3: TGTGCCAGCAGCCAGAACCGGGACAGGAACACTGAAGCTTTCTTT. As protein: CASSQNRDRNTEAFF.

This clone was counted only a few times. The chain combines TRBV10-3 with TRBJ1-2, with 10 bases lining up with TRBD1. CDR3 size: 14 residues. CDR1 ENHRY and CDR2 SYGVKD come from the germline V gene. Trimming at V came to 6 bases and at J to 3 bases, leaving 4 bases not matched to a gene. The chain's CDR3 is CAISRDRGDYGYTF. CDR3 sequence (DNA): TGTGCCATCAGCCGGGACAGGGGAGACTATGGCTACACCTTC.

The rearrangement joins TRBV6-4 to TRBJ2-7; TRBD1 aligns across 9 bases. Germline trimming cut 5 bases from V and 4 bases from J; bases unmatched to any gene: 9. Germline-derived CDR1 and CDR2 are MRHNA and SNTAGT. This CDR3 has 15 amino acids. DNA of the CDR3: TGTGCCAGCAGTAAGGACAGGGGAAGGGGTTACGAGCAGTACTTC. It translates to CASSKDRGRGYEQYF.

This clone was detected a few times. The chain combines TRBV5-6 with TRBJ2-4, with 8 bases that match TRBD1. The V segment lost 2 bases and the J segment 0 bases; nucleotides outside the gene matches: 1. The CDR3 runs to 15 residues. Germline assignment: CDR1 SGHDT and CDR2 YYEEEE. CDR3 loop: CASSFGQGAKNIQYF. The DNA for the CDR3 is TGTGCCAGCAGCTTCGGACAGGGAGCCAAAAACATTCAGTACTTC.

This clone was counted between two and nine times. Other nucleotide sequences from this sample produce the same CDR3. The chain has TRBV10-3 and TRBJ2-7; TRBD2 aligns across 8 bases. The CDR3 has 13 residues. Germline trimming cut 3 bases from V and 3 bases from J; bases unmatched to any gene: 1. Germline lookup yields CDR1 ENHRY and CDR2 SYGVKD. CDR3 amino acids: CAISEAGDYEQYF. The CDR3 DNA is TGTGCCATCAGTGAAGCGGGGGACTACGAGCAGTACTTC.

This clone was counted between two and nine times. The J gene is TRBJ1-1, the V gene TRBV6-5, with 9 bases fitting TRBD1. Germline values: CDR1 MNHEY, CDR2 SVGAGI. The CDR3 is 14 residues long. The V and J ends lost 2 bases and 3 bases, in that order; junction bases with no gene match: 1. The CDR3 nucleotides are TGTGCCAGCAGTTACCGGGACAGGGACACTGAAGCTTTCTTT. Translating it yields CASSYRDRDTEAFF.

This clone occurred a few times. This chain connects TRBV28 to TRBJ2-7, with D maybe TRBD2 (5 bases). Germline V lookup: CDR1 MDHEN, CDR2 SYDVKM. Deletions cut 8 bases from V and 5 bases from J, with 16 bases between. This CDR3 comprises 13 residues. The CDR3 DNA reads TGTGCCAGCCCCGGTGGGAGAAATCACGAGCAGTACTTC. Translated, it gives CASPGGRNHEQYF.

This clone was counted a few times. In the same sample, other DNA sequences code for this CDR3. This rearrangement joins TRBV7-9 to TRBJ2-5; the match to TRBD1 covers 9 bases. Trimming at V came to 5 bases and at J to 2 bases, leaving 3 bases not matched to a gene. Germline CDR1 SEHNR, CDR2 FQNEAQ (reference sequence). The CDR3 is made up of 14 amino acids. CDR3 residues: CASSPGTGQETQYF. The CDR3 DNA follows: TGTGCCAGCAGCCCAGGGACAGGGCAAGAGACCCAGTACTTC.

The CDR3 here is CASSPRRDRGSSPLHF. The CDR3 DNA follows: TGTGCCAGCAGCCCGAGGAGAGACAGGGGTAGTTCACCCCTCCACTTT. V is TRBV7-2 and J is TRBJ1-6, with 8 bases that match TRBD1. Germline CDR1 reads SGHTA; CDR2 reads FQGNSA. The CDR3 has 16 amino acids. Germline trimming cut 5 bases from V and 9 bases from J; bases unmatched to any gene: 12.

The V gene is TRBV6-5, the J gene TRBJ1-5; D is undetermined. Trimming stripped 8 bases from V and 0 bases from J, with 8 bases between. Germline assignment: CDR1 MNHEY and CDR2 SVGAGI. The CDR3 sequence is 13 residues long. DNA for the CDR3: TGTGCCAGCGGGAGGATTAGCAATCAGCCCCAGCATTTT. Encoded protein: CASGRISNQPQHF.

In its sample, this clone was seen a few times. Additional DNA sequences in this sample encode the identical CDR3. The chain combines TRBV7-2 with TRBJ2-7; 9 nucleotides agree with TRBD1. With 1 base clipped from V and 3 bases from J, the junction kept 4 bases outside the gene matches. This CDR3 is 15 amino acids long. Germline V gene sequence: CDR1 SGHTA, CDR2 FQGNSA. The CDR3 reads CASSLGGTGNYEQYF. CDR3 coding DNA: TGTGCCAGCAGCTTAGGAGGGACAGGGAACTACGAGCAGTACTTC.

The chain uses TRBV30 and TRBJ2-7; D not certain. The V gene's germline CDR1 is GTSNPN and CDR2 SVGIG (reference sequence). The CDR3 extends over 15 amino acids. The V end was cut by 3 bases, the J end by 2 bases, with 17 bases between. This chain's CDR3 is CAWSQTRVLPYEQYF. The DNA for the CDR3 is TGTGCCTGGAGCCAAACTCGAGTTCTACCCTACGAGCAGTACTTC.

This chain joins TRBV6-5 and TRBJ2-3; D possibly corresponds to TRBD2 (5 bases). Germline V CDR1 and CDR2: MNHEY, SVGAGI. The V end was cut by 4 bases, the J end by 4 bases, with 18 bases between. CDR3 length: 16 residues. The CDR3 DNA follows: TGTGCCAGCAGTTCCCCCAGAGGGAGTGGCGCAGATACGCAGTATTTT. This translates into CASSSPRGSGADTQYF.

This rearrangement joins TRBV7-3 to TRBJ2-6, with D tentatively TRBD1 (5 bases). The ends were cut back, 5 bases at V and 0 bases at J, with 8 bases in the middle. CDR1 and CDR2 (germline): SGHTA, FQGTGA. This CDR3 spans 15 amino acids. In DNA form, the CDR3 reads TGTGCCAGCAGCCGACAGACCTCTGGGGCCAACGTCCTGACTTTC. Its translation: CASSRQTSGANVLTF.

This clone turned up a few times. The genes are TRBV7-6 and TRBJ1-1; a possible D gene is TRBD1 (6 bases). The CDR3 sequence is 16 residues long. Germline lookup yields CDR1 SGHVS and CDR2 FNYEAQ. V gave up 5 bases and J gave up 0 bases, with 16 bases separating them. The CDR3 nucleotides read TGTGCCAGCAGCCCAATTCGGACAGCCGTGAACACTGAAGCTTTCTTT. As protein: CASSPIRTAVNTEAFF.

In DNA form, the CDR3 reads TGTGCCTGGAGTCCATGGGACAGGGGGTACAATGAGCAGTTCTTC. It codes for CAWSPWDRGYNEQFF. The chain recombines TRBV30 with TRBJ2-1; 11 bases are a match to TRBD1. V was pared by 2 bases and J by 4 bases, with 4 bases of the junction left unmatched. CDR1 and CDR2 (germline): GTSNPN, SVGIG (reference sequence). The CDR3 contains 15 residues. Complete variable domain (other parts from reference TRBV30 and TRBJ2-1): SQTIHQWPATLVQPVGSPLSLECTVEGTSNPNLYWYRQAAGRGLQLLFYSVGIGQISSEVPQNLSASRPQDRQFILSSKKLLLSDSGFYLCAWSPWDRGYNEQFFGPGTRLTVL.

The chain links TRBV7-8 to TRBJ1-4; no reliable D call. Germline loops: CDR1 SGHVS, CDR2 FQNEAQ. This CDR3 region has 14 residues. Trimming pared 5 bases from V and 0 bases from J, leaving 7 bases between. This chain's CDR3 is CASSQAATNEKLFF. Here the CDR3 DNA reads TGTGCCAGCAGCCAAGCGGCAACTAATGAAAAACTGTTTTTT.

The chain joins TRBV10-3 to TRBJ1-1; 12 nucleotides match TRBD1. Looked up from germline, CDR1 is ENHRY and CDR2 is SYGVKD. With 6 bases clipped from V and 5 bases from J, the junction kept 4 bases outside the gene matches. This CDR3 region has 14 residues. CDR3 in amino acids: CAISGDRGQTEAFF. In DNA form, the CDR3 reads TGTGCCATCAGCGGGGACAGGGGGCAAACTGAAGCTTTCTTT.

The chain carries TRBV14 and TRBJ2-7; maybe TRBD1 (5 bases). The CDR3 runs 14 residues. Germline V lookup: CDR1 SGHDN, CDR2 FVKESK. Trimming stripped 3 bases from V and 4 bases from J, with 13 bases between. The DNA for the CDR3 is TGTGCCAGCAGCCATCGTCAGGGATATTACGAGCAGTACTTC. Translated: CASSHRQGYYEQYF.

J is TRBJ1-2 and V is TRBV19, with TRBD1 matching over 8 bases. CDR1 is LNHDA, CDR2 SQIVND, per germline (reference sequence). V was pared by 3 bases and J by 2 bases, with 8 bases of the junction left unmatched. The CDR3 runs 16 residues. Written as DNA, the CDR3 is TGTGCCAGTAGTATGGACAGGGCTGTTTCAAACTATGGCTACACCTTC. Encoded protein: CASSMDRAVSNYGYTF.

V and J are TRBV5-1 and TRBJ1-6, with 7 bases lining up with TRBD1. Germline CDR1 and CDR2: SGHRS and YFSETQ. V shed 4 bases and J 7 bases; nucleotides not matched to a gene: 8. The CDR3 covers 15 residues. CDR3 DNA: TGCGCCAGCAGCCCAGGGGGGCACGGGAATTCACCCCTCCACTTT. Translating it yields CASSPGGHGNSPLHF.

This clone appeared a few times. This chain links TRBV7-2 with TRBJ2-1; TRBD2 matches at 7 bases. V shed 1 base and J 4 bases; nucleotides not matched to a gene: 1. CDR1 and CDR2 from the germline V gene are SGHTA and FQGNSA. The CDR3 spans 14 residues. The CDR3 region has the DNA TGTGCCAGCAGCTTAGGGGACTATTACAATGAGCAGTTCTTC. This sequence encodes CASSLGDYYNEQFF. The full variable domain, in which reference TRBV7-2 and TRBJ2-1 provide the parts outside the CDR3, is GAGVSQSPSNKVTEKGKDVELRCDPISGHTALYWYRQSLGQGLEFLIYFQGNSAPDKSGLPSDRFSAERTGGSVSTLTIQRTQQEDSAVYLCASSLGDYYNEQFFGPGTRLTVL.

This clone has just a few counts. V gene TRBV25-1 combines with J gene TRBJ2-5, with 9 nucleotides matching TRBD1. The germline gives CDR1 MGHDK, CDR2 SYGVNS. The length of the CDR3 is 15 residues. The V segment lost 1 base and the J segment 4 bases; nucleotides outside the gene matches: 4. The CDR3 DNA sequence: TGTGCCAGCAGTGAATTTGGACAGGGGAGAGAGACCCAGTACTTC. Translating it yields CASSEFGQGRETQYF. Supplemented by reference TRBV25-1 and TRBJ2-5, the full variable domain reads EADIYQTPRYLVIGTGKKITLECSQTMGHDKMYWYQQDPGMELHLIHYSYGVNSTEKGDLSSESTVSRIRTEHFPLTLESARPSHTSQYLCASSEFGQGRETQYFGPGTRLLVL.

V and J are TRBV18 and TRBJ1-3, with 7 bases that match TRBD1. CDR3 length: 13 residues. The germline CDR1 and CDR2 sequences are KGHSH and LQKENI. The V and J ends lost 3 bases and 7 bases, in that order; junction bases with no gene match: 3. Written as DNA, the CDR3 is TGTGCCAGCTCACCCGACAGGGTGAACACCATATATTTT. Translation gives CASSPDRVNTIYF.